The 10 T cell receptor beta chains in this list originate from one sample, sequenced in a study of T cell responses to AZD1222 COVID-19 vaccine. TCRdb's copy holds only in-frame clones and misses some; the assay was immunoSEQ multiplex PCR. Among fewer than 150,000 clones listed, about nine tenths were seen once. The sequencing here drew on peripheral blood, taken on day 0 of AZD1222 vaccination. These receptors all come from an adult in good health.

This clone was observed a single time. The chain is built from TRBV7-2 and TRBJ2-5; D ambiguous. CDR3 size: 14 residues. CDR1 and CDR2 from the germline V gene are SGHTA and FQGNSA. V was pared by 1 base and J by 4 bases, with 10 bases between. The CDR3 is CASSLGRVRETQYF. CDR3 bases: TGTGCCAGCAGCTTAGGCCGCGTCCGAGAGACCCAGTACTTC.

This chain uses TRBV6-4 with TRBJ2-3; 15 positions agree with TRBD2. This CDR3 is 15 amino acids long. Looked up from germline, CDR1 is MRHNA and CDR2 is SNTAGT. V lost 8 bases, J lost 4 bases, and 4 bases stayed unmatched. The CDR3 sequence is CASGLAGGSPDTQYF. CDR3 nucleotide sequence: TGTGCCAGCGGACTAGCGGGGGGGTCGCCAGATACGCAGTATTTT.

The V and J genes are TRBV28 and TRBJ1-4; D gene ambiguous. This CDR3 region has 12 residues. Germline V gene sequence: CDR1 MDHEN, CDR2 SYDVKM. V lost 11 bases and J lost 8, with 15 bases in between. CDR3 sequence reads: CAVLGVGEKLFF. Written as DNA, the CDR3 is TGTGCCGTCCTTGGGGTGGGGGAAAAACTGTTTTTT.

The chain employs TRBV6-5 and TRBJ2-2; D gene unclear. The length of the CDR3 is 14 residues. CDR1 MNHEY and CDR2 SVGAGI come from the germline V gene. V lost 2 bases, J lost 0 bases, and 4 bases lay in between. The CDR3 loop reads CASSYPANTGELFF. The CDR3 region has the DNA TGTGCCAGCAGTTACCCAGCGAACACCGGGGAGCTGTTTTTT.

The chain joins TRBV10-3 to TRBJ1-6, with D possibly matching TRBD1 (5 bases). This CDR3 is 14 amino acids long. V shed 6 bases and J shed 7 bases, with 13 bases lying between them. The germline gives CDR1 ENHRY, CDR2 SYGVKD. This chain's CDR3 is CAISRDQDNSPLHF. The DNA of the CDR3 is TGTGCCATCAGCCGGGACCAGGACAATTCACCCCTCCACTTT.

This chain joins TRBV9 and TRBJ1-6, with no clear D. Germline CDR1 is SGDLS and CDR2 is YYNGEE. This CDR3 comprises 15 residues. Trimming pared 1 base from V and 9 bases from J, leaving 14 bases between. The CDR3 spells CASSVKGSPPSPLHF. The CDR3 nucleotides are TGTGCCAGCAGCGTAAAGGGCTCTCCCCCTTCACCCCTCCACTTT.

This sequence joins TRBV28 and TRBJ1-3; the D is unclear. Germline V gene sequence: CDR1 MDHEN, CDR2 SYDVKM. CDR3 size: 12 residues. The V and J ends lost 2 bases and 8 bases respectively, with 7 bases between them. The CDR3 protein is CASSLKSDTIYF. The CDR3 nucleotides are TGTGCCAGCAGTTTAAAAAGTGACACCATATATTTT.

CDR3 nucleotide sequence: TGTGCCAGCTCACCAGGGGAAAATCAGCCCCAGCATTTT. Translating gives CASSPGENQPQHF. The chain links TRBV18 to TRBJ1-5; D gene ambiguous. Trimming took 2 bases from V and 4 from J, leaving 6 bases between them. The germline V gene encodes CDR1 KGHSH and CDR2 LQKENI. The CDR3 totals 13 residues.

V is TRBV9 and J is TRBJ1-6; no firm D call. This CDR3 region has 14 residues. V was cut by 0 bases and J by 7 bases, with 8 bases left in between. The germline V gene encodes CDR1 SGDLS and CDR2 YYNGEE. The CDR3 sequence: CASSVGNDNSPLHF. CDR3 coding DNA: TGTGCCAGCAGCGTAGGTAATGACAATTCACCCCTCCACTTT.

The J gene is TRBJ1-2, the V gene TRBV14; D possibly corresponds to TRBD1 (6 bases). The CDR3 extends over 16 amino acids. Germline V gene data show CDR1 as SGHDN and CDR2 as FVKESK. V was cut by 0 bases and J by 4 bases, with 15 bases left in between. The CDR3 reads CASSQDGTPLSYGYTF. In DNA form, the CDR3 reads TGTGCCAGCAGCCAAGATGGGACACCGCTAAGCTATGGCTACACCTTC. Filled out from reference TRBV14 and TRBJ1-2, the complete variable domain reads EAGVTQFPSHSVIEKGQTVTLRCDPISGHDNLYWYRRVMGKEIKFLLHFVKESKQDESGMPNNRFLAERTGGTYSTLKVQPAELEDSGVYFCASSQDGTPLSYGYTFGSGTRLTVV.